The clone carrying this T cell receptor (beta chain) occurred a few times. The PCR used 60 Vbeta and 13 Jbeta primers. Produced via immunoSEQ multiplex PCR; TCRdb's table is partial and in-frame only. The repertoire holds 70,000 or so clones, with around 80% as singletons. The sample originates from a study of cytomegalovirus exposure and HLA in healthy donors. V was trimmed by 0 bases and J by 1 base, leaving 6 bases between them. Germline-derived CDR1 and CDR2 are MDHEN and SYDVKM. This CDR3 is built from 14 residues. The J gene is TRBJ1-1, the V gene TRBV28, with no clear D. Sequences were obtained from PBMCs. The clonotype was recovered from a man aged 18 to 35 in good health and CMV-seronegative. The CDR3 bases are TGTGCCAGCAGTTTATGGATAGAGAACACTGAAGCTTTCTTT. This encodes CASSLWIENTEAFF.